Listed below are T cell receptor beta chains from one sample, sequenced in a study of T cells in Graves' hyperthyroidism and ophthalmopathy. TCRdb independently ran MiXCR on the multiplex PCR reads; one entry per CDR3 protein. The sample holds fewer than 650,000 distinct CDR3 sequences, around 13% seen once. Sequencing was performed on blood. All receptors come from a woman under 40 with Graves' hyperthyroidism that later progressed to Graves' ophthalmopathy. The CDR3 runs from the conserved cysteine through the conserved F or W. D genes are given only for firm matches. Not all rows give a size; the values are once, few, many and, for expanded clones, a class.

clone_size	d_call	v_call	j_call	cdr3_nt	cdr3_aa
many	TRBD2	TRBV5-1	TRBJ2-1	TGCGCCAGCAGCTTGGAGCGGGAGACTGGGAATGAGCAGTTCTTC	CASSLERETGNEQFF
.	.	TRBV6-1	TRBJ1-2	TGTACCAGCAGGGCGGGGGCAGGCTATGGCTACACCTTC	CTSRAGAGYGYTF
many	.	TRBV20-1	TRBJ2-6	TGCAGTGCTAGAGATTACCAAACCCGCTTCTCTGGGGCCAACGTCCTGACTTTC	CSARDYQTRFSGANVLTF
once	TRBD1	TRBV28	TRBJ1-2	TGTGCCAGCAGCTTGCACCCGGGACAGGGGCTCTATGGCTACACCTTC	CASSLHPGQGLYGYTF
few	TRBD2	TRBV7-9	TRBJ2-2	TGTGCCAGCAGCTTAATGGCGGGAGGGAACACCGGGGAGCTGTTTTTT	CASSLMAGGNTGELFF
.	TRBD2	TRBV4-1	TRBJ2-5	TGCGCCAGCAGCGGAAAGAGGACTAGCGGGAAATGGGAAGAGACCCAGTACTTC	CASSGKRTSGKWEETQYF
few	TRBD1	TRBV6-1	TRBJ1-4	TGTGCCAGCAGTCAAGGGGGCTCGGGGGAAAAACTGTTTTTT	CASSQGGSGEKLFF
.	.	TRBV11-2	TRBJ1-4	TGTGCCAGCAGCTTAGTTACGGACACTATTGGAAAACTGTTTTTT	CASSLVTDTIGKLFF
many	TRBD2	TRBV24-1	TRBJ2-1	TGTGCCACCAGTGATTTAGGGACTAGCGGGGACAATGAGCAGTTCTTC	CATSDLGTSGDNEQFF
many	.	TRBV12-3/TRBV12-4	TRBJ2-2	TGTGCCAGCAGTCTCGGGACCTACACCGGGGAGCTGTTTTTT	CASSLGTYTGELFF
many	.	TRBV18	TRBJ1-2	TGTGCCAGCTCACCAGGGGGGGTCGGCTATGGCTACACCTTC	CASSPGGVGYGYTF
many	TRBD1	TRBV11-3	TRBJ1-2	TGTGCCAGCAGCGAGGGACAGCACTATGGCTACACCTTC	CASSEGQHYGYTF
many	.	TRBV2	TRBJ2-4	TGTGCCAGCAGTCCACCACCCACTCACAAAAACATTCAGTACTTC	CASSPPPTHKNIQYF
.	.	TRBV20-1	TRBJ1-2	TGCAGTGCTAGAACGACAGGAACCAACTATGGCTACACCTTC	CSARTTGTNYGYTF
many	.	TRBV2	TRBJ2-7	TGTGCCAGCAGGTCACAGGGAGGTTACGAGCAGTACTTC	CASRSQGGYEQYF
many	.	TRBV6-1	TRBJ1-5	TGTGCCAGCAGTTCGGAGGGCAATCAGCCCCAGCATTTT	CASSSEGNQPQHF
.	.	TRBV7-9	TRBJ1-3	TGTGCCAGCAGCCCCGAGGGGAACACCATATATTTT	CASSPEGNTIYF
.	TRBD2	TRBV20-1	TRBJ2-2	TGCAGTGCTAGGGGGGGGACTCCAGACACCGGGGAGCTGTTTTTT	CSARGGTPDTGELFF
many	.	TRBV14	TRBJ1-4	TGTGCCAGCAGCCAGTTTTTGAATGAAAAACTGTTTTTT	CASSQFLNEKLFF
.	.	TRBV5-6	TRBJ2-4	TGTGCCAGCGGGTCTCTAGCCAAAAACATTCAGTACTTC	CASGSLAKNIQYF
.	TRBD2	TRBV7-9	TRBJ2-7	TGTGCCAGCAGCTTTCGAGGTAGCGGGAGAACGGGCGAGCAGTACTTC	CASSFRGSGRTGEQYF
many	TRBD2	TRBV24-1	TRBJ2-5	TGTGCCACCAGTGATCAGGGACTAGCGAGGGTAGAGACCCAGTACTTC	CATSDQGLARVETQYF
many	.	TRBV5-5	TRBJ2-3	TGTGCCAGCAGCCCCGGACGGTCTAGCACAGATACGCAGTATTTT	CASSPGRSSTDTQYF
.	.	TRBV6-1	TRBJ2-7	TGTGCCAGCAGCGAATCGACAGGATACTCCTACGAGCAGTACTTC	CASSESTGYSYEQYF
.	.	TRBV7-6	TRBJ2-1	TGTGCCAGCAGCTTACCGGGATCTGATGAGCAGTTCTTC	CASSLPGSDEQFF
.	.	TRBV19	TRBJ1-1	TGTGCCAGTCGCACTCACAGGGTTGGTGAAGCTTTCTTT	CASRTHRVGEAFF
.	.	TRBV12-3/TRBV12-4	TRBJ1-4	TGTGCCAGCAGTTTAGGTTGGCAGAAGGAAAAACTGTTTTTT	CASSLGWQKEKLFF
few	.	TRBV20-1	TRBJ2-2	TGCAGTGCTAGTTCCCGGTCCGACGGGGAGCTGTTTTTT	CSASSRSDGELFF
many	.	TRBV7-2	TRBJ2-3	TGTGCCAGCAGCTTATATAAGGAAACAGATACGCAGTATTTT	CASSLYKETDTQYF
many	.	TRBV12-3/TRBV12-4	TRBJ2-1	TGTGCCAGCAGTTCCCAGCTGGAGAGGCATGAGCAGTTCTTC	CASSSQLERHEQFF
.	.	TRBV4-1	TRBJ2-4	TGCGCCAGCAGCCAAGATGTACAAGAAAACATTCAGTACTTC	CASSQDVQENIQYF
many	TRBD1	TRBV5-1	TRBJ1-1	TGCGCCAGCAGCGTGGGACAGGGCAAGAGTGAAGCTTTCTTT	CASSVGQGKSEAFF
few	.	TRBV2	TRBJ2-4	TGTGCCAGCAGTGAAGAGGCGGCAGGGAAAAACATTCAGTACTTC	CASSEEAAGKNIQYF
.	TRBD2	TRBV11-2	TRBJ2-5	TGTGCCAGCGTACTAGCGGGAGCGGAGACCCAGTACTTC	CASVLAGAETQYF
few	.	TRBV7-8	TRBJ2-3	TGTGCCAGCAGCTTATCGGATTACACAGATACGCAGTATTTT	CASSLSDYTDTQYF
.	TRBD1	TRBV4-3	TRBJ1-2	TGCGCCAGCAGCCCGACAGGGAACAACTATGGCTACACCTTC	CASSPTGNNYGYTF
.	TRBD1	TRBV11-2	TRBJ2-7	TGTGCCAGCAGCCAAGATATTGGCGCAGGGGGCGAGCAGTACTTC	CASSQDIGAGGEQYF
few	.	TRBV14	TRBJ1-1	TGTGCCAGCAGCGCCCGACCGGGTTCGAACACTGAAGCTTTCTTT	CASSARPGSNTEAFF
.	.	TRBV30	TRBJ1-2	TGTGCCTACGGGACCGGCGCTAACTATGGCTACACCTTC	CAYGTGANYGYTF
many	.	TRBV7-2	TRBJ2-2	TGTGCCAGCAGCTTACAGGAGTACGCGAACACCGGGGAGCTGTTTTTT	CASSLQEYANTGELFF
.	TRBD1	TRBV24-1	TRBJ2-3	TGTGCCACCGAGGGACAGAATGACCCTGCCGGTACGCAGTATTTT	CATEGQNDPAGTQYF
.	TRBD1	TRBV4-1	TRBJ1-5	TGCGCCAGCAGCCAAAGGACAGGGAGTAGTCAGCCCCAGCATTTT	CASSQRTGSSQPQHF
many	.	TRBV28	TRBJ2-5	TGTGCCAGCAGTTTACCTCAAGAGACCCAGTACTTC	CASSLPQETQYF
many	.	TRBV4-1	TRBJ2-1	TGCGCCAGCAGCCAAGCGGGGGCGCGTAACGAGCAGTTCTTC	CASSQAGARNEQFF
.	.	TRBV12-5	TRBJ2-3	TGTGCTAGTGGTCTTAACGTAATCCTAGAATCTAGCACAGATACGCAGTATTTT	CASGLNVILESSTDTQYF
few	TRBD1	TRBV20-1	TRBJ2-7	TGCAGTGCTCCTCGGACAGGGAATACCTACGAGCAGTACTTC	CSAPRTGNTYEQYF
many	TRBD1	TRBV27	TRBJ1-1	TGTGCCAGCAGTACCCTTTGGACAGGGAGGATGAACACTGAAGCTTTCTTT	CASSTLWTGRMNTEAFF
few	.	TRBV5-5	TRBJ2-1	TGTGCCAGCAGCCCTTGGGTGAACAATGAGCAGTTCTTC	CASSPWVNNEQFF
many	TRBD2	TRBV7-2	TRBJ2-7	TGTGCCAGCAGCTGGACTAGCGGCCTTCCCTACGAGCAGTACTTC	CASSWTSGLPYEQYF
many	.	TRBV9	TRBJ2-2	TGTGCCAGCAGCGTAGACGGGAACACCGGGGAGCTGTTTTTT	CASSVDGNTGELFF
many	TRBD2	TRBV19	TRBJ2-1	TGTGCCAGTAGTATAGATCGGACTAGCGGCTACAATGAGCAGTTCTTC	CASSIDRTSGYNEQFF
few	TRBD2	TRBV4-3	TRBJ2-3	TGCGCCAGCAGCCGGCAACTAGCGGGGGTGGGCACAGATACGCAGTATTTT	CASSRQLAGVGTDTQYF
.	TRBD1	TRBV7-3	TRBJ1-1	TGTGCCAGCAGCCTCCAGGGGGGGGTGCGGACTGAAGCTTTCTTT	CASSLQGGVRTEAFF
few	.	TRBV28	TRBJ2-1	TGTGCCAGCAGTCCGCCTCAGGGGATGATGGGTGAGCAGTTCTTC	CASSPPQGMMGEQFF
many	.	TRBV28	TRBJ2-7	TGTGCCAGCAGTTTTGGGTTACCCTACGAGCAGTACTTC	CASSFGLPYEQYF
many	.	TRBV3-1	TRBJ1-1	TGTGCCAGCAGCCGCGGGAAGAACACTGAAGCTTTCTTT	CASSRGKNTEAFF
many	TRBD1	TRBV6-5	TRBJ1-4	TGTGCCAGCACAACGGGACAGGGGGTACTTAATGAAAAACTGTTTTTT	CASTTGQGVLNEKLFF